The T cell receptor (beta chain) described here comes from a study of T cells in localized non-small cell lung cancer. The study, taken as a whole, reports: Researchers found a median around 57 of the top 100 tumor clones in adjacent lung. Because sequencing included only one region (of the tumor), heterogeneity remains possible. Greater blood T cell density accompanied longer overall survival. Uninvolved neighboring lung showed the greatest T cell clonality, exceeding tumor.

Of note for this clone: Its antigen is still unknown.

From germline, CDR1 is LNHDA and CDR2 SQIVND (reference sequence). The V and J ends lost 5 bases and 0 bases respectively, with 7 bases between them. The CDR3 has 13 amino acids. Generated by immunoSEQ multiplex PCR, the TCRdb table keeps only in-frame clones and is missing some. The table includes 30,000 to 45,000 clones, about 83% detected once. This receptor was obtained from a woman between 35 and 70 years old with stage I lung adenocarcinoma. The source was peripheral blood, collected before any cancer treatment. The chain joins TRBV19 to TRBJ1-1; D call uncertain. The CDR3 DNA is TGTGCCAGTAGTCCCCAGATGAACACTGAAGCTTTCTTT. It codes for CASSPQMNTEAFF. The whole variable domain, filled in from reference TRBV19 and TRBJ1-1, reads DGGITQSPKYLFRKEGQNVTLSCEQNLNHDAMYWYRQDPGQGLRLIYYSQIVNDFQKGDIAEGYSVSREKKESFPLTVTSAQKNPTAFYLCASSPQMNTEAFFGQGTRLTVV.